This TCR beta chain was sequenced for a study of T cells in localized non-small cell lung cancer. Study-level points and caveats: Uninvolved neighboring lung showed the greatest T cell clonality, exceeding tumor.

Sequencing was performed with immunoSEQ multiplex PCR; in TCRdb, only in-frame clones are kept and a portion is missing. Of some 10,000 clones listed, approximately 85% are singletons. Trimming took off 4 bases at V and 5 bases at J, with 17 bases between the two ends. This CDR3 spans 15 amino acids. CDR1 is MGHRA and CDR2 is YSYEKL in the germline V gene. Points on this clone: What it recognizes is unknown.

The V call is TRBV4-1, the J call TRBJ2-5, with D tentatively TRBD1 or TRBD2 (6 bases each). This receptor was taken from a female donor of 60 years or more with stage II lung adenocarcinoma. The sample was peripheral blood mononuclear cells, taken before any cancer treatment. For the CDR3, the DNA is TGCGCCAGCAGCCCCGGTAGGGGGGCTCGGGAGACCCAGTACTTC. This codes for CASSPGRGARETQYF.